The 17 T cell receptor beta chains reported below all come from one sample, sequenced in a study of blood T cell repertoires in COVID-19. TCRdb's copy holds only in-frame clones and misses some; the assay was immunoSEQ multiplex PCR. The sample lists around 99,000 clones; roughly 83% were seen once. Sequenced: peripheral blood. The source of these receptors is a woman in her fifties or sixties with acute or convalescent COVID-19.

This clone was seen a handful of times. The chain uses TRBV28 and TRBJ2-7; 12 bases line up with TRBD2. From germline, CDR1 is MDHEN and CDR2 SYDVKM. This CDR3 has 18 residues. Losses at the gene ends were 0 bases for V and 0 bases for J; bases not matched to a gene: 6. CDR3 residues: CASSLWASGGAISYEQYF. CDR3 DNA sequence: TGTGCCAGCAGTTTATGGGCTAGCGGGGGGGCCATCTCCTACGAGCAGTACTTC.

V usage is TRBV6-5 and J usage is TRBJ2-1, with D maybe TRBD1 (5 bases). CDR1 and CDR2 from the germline V gene are MNHEY and SVGAGI. The CDR3 extends over 14 amino acids. V was pared by 7 bases and J by 0 bases, with 10 bases between. As DNA, the CDR3 is TGTGCCAGCATGACCGACAGCTCCTACAATGAGCAGTTCTTC. This encodes CASMTDSSYNEQFF.

The genes are TRBV2 and TRBJ1-6; TRBD1 agrees at 7 bases. With V trimmed by 8 bases and J by 6 bases, 10 bases remained unmatched. There are 15 residues in the CDR3. Germline CDR1 is SNHLY and CDR2 is FYNNEI. The CDR3 loop is CASLDAGGSNSPLHF. In nucleotides, the CDR3 is TGTGCCAGCCTGGATGCAGGGGGTTCTAATTCACCCCTCCACTTT.

The chain joins TRBV29-1 to TRBJ1-1; no clear D gene. Trimming removed 5 bases at V and 5 bases at J, with 9 bases between. CDR3 length: 11 residues. Per germline, CDR1 SQVTM and CDR2 ANQGSEA. The CDR3 here is CSVQPRTEAFF. CDR3 bases: TGCAGCGTTCAACCGAGGACTGAAGCTTTCTTT.

The V call is TRBV7-6, the J call TRBJ1-5, with TRBD1 matching 7 bases. CDR1 and CDR2 from the germline V gene are SGHVS and FNYEAQ. J lost 7 bases, V lost 8 bases, and 5 bases had no gene match. The CDR3 covers 12 residues. The CDR3 coding sequence is TGTGCCAGCCCAGGGGGGAGACAGCCCCAGCATTTT. Translated: CASPGGRQPQHF.

The genes are TRBV9 and TRBJ2-1; 9 nucleotides line up with TRBD2. Germline V gene sequence: CDR1 SGDLS, CDR2 YYNGEE. V shed 0 bases, J shed 7 bases, and the junction held 8 bases outside the gene matches. The length of the CDR3 is 16 residues. CDR3 bases: TGTGCCAGCAGCGTAGTGCCCGGGACTAGCAATAATGAGCAGTTCTTC. This gives the protein CASSVVPGTSNNEQFF.

The gene calls are TRBV6-4 and TRBJ2-2, with D possibly matching TRBD1 (5 bases). The CDR3 is made up of 14 amino acids. Germline CDR1 reads MRHNA; CDR2 reads SNTAGT. Trimming took off 6 bases at V and 6 bases at J, with 14 bases between the two ends. In DNA form, the CDR3 reads TGTGCCAGCAGACTCGATGGGGCCGCCGGGGAGCTGTTTTTT. The encoded protein is CASRLDGAAGELFF.

The chain's CDR3 is CASNLMRWGSTDTQYF. CDR3 bases: TGTGCCAGCAACCTGATGCGTTGGGGCAGCACAGATACGCAGTATTTT. The rearrangement uses TRBV7-9 and TRBJ2-3, with TRBD1 as a possible D gene (5 bases). Per the germline V gene, CDR1 is SEHNR and CDR2 is FQNEAQ (reference sequence). Deletions cut 7 bases from V and 0 bases from J, with 17 bases between. The CDR3 runs to 16 residues.

The V call is TRBV20-1, the J call TRBJ1-2, with D perhaps matching TRBD1 (5 bases). Trimming removed 5 bases at V and 7 bases at J, with 8 bases between. This CDR3 has 10 residues. Looked up from germline, CDR1 is DFQATT and CDR2 is SNEGSKA (reference sequence). CDR3 nucleotides: TGCAGTGCTCCCGACAGTGGCTACACCTTC. Encoded protein: CSAPDSGYTF.

This chain joins TRBV7-3 and TRBJ2-7; D possibly corresponds to TRBD2 (6 bases). This CDR3 is 15 amino acids long. V lost 5 bases, J lost 3 bases, and 17 bases lay in between. Germline values: CDR1 SGHTA, CDR2 FQGTGA. The CDR3 sequence: CASSPAAGHYYEQYF. In DNA form, the CDR3 reads TGTGCCAGCAGCCCTGCAGCGGGCCATTACTACGAGCAGTACTTC.

The J gene is TRBJ2-4, the V gene TRBV29-1; the D gene is possibly TRBD1 (6 bases). There are 15 residues in the CDR3. Germline V gene data show CDR1 as SQVTM and CDR2 as ANQGSEA. V was trimmed by 7 bases and J by 8 bases, leaving 24 bases between them. The CDR3: CSAGGQGSSSDIQYF. The CDR3 DNA follows: TGCAGCGCTGGGGGCCAGGGGTCATCATCGGACATTCAGTACTTC.

The chain employs TRBV9 and TRBJ1-2; 8 positions agree with TRBD1. The junction had 4 bases not matched to a gene; V was cut back by 0 bases and J by 0 bases. The CDR3 sequence is 16 residues long. In germline, CDR1 is SGDLS, CDR2 YYNGEE. The CDR3 DNA reads TGTGCCAGCAGCGTAGGGACAGGGAGAGCTAACTATGGCTACACCTTC. Its protein is CASSVGTGRANYGYTF. The entire variable domain, with the rest obtained from reference TRBV9 and TRBJ1-2, is as follows: DSGVTQTPKHLITATGQRVTLRCSPRSGDLSVYWYQQSLDQGLQFLIQYYNGEERAKGNILERFSAQQFPDLHSELNLSSLELGDSALYFCASSVGTGRANYGYTFGSGTRLTVV.

The chain carries TRBV5-4 and TRBJ2-1; D may be TRBD2 (6 bases). The V gene lost 4 bases and the J gene lost 7 bases, with 18 bases spanning the gap. The CDR3 extends over 15 amino acids. Per germline, CDR1 SGHNT and CDR2 YYREEE (reference sequence). CDR3 nucleotides: TGTGCCAGCAGCCTGAAGGCGCTAGGAGGGAATGAGCAGTTCTTC. It codes for CASSLKALGGNEQFF.

This clone came up once. V gene TRBV3-1 (or the pseudogene TRBV3-2) combines with J gene TRBJ1-3; 7 bases align to TRBD1. The length of the CDR3 is 13 residues. The V segment lost 11 bases and the J segment 1 base; nucleotides outside the gene matches: 5. CDR1 and CDR2 from the germline V gene are LGHDT and YNNKEL (reference sequence). The DNA of the CDR3 is TGTGCCTCCCAACAGGGGTCTGGAAACACCATATATTTT. Translating it yields CASQQGSGNTIYF.

The V call is TRBV5-6, the J call TRBJ1-1, with D uncertain. The ends were cut back, 1 base at V and 2 bases at J, with 12 bases in the middle. Germline loops: CDR1 SGHDT, CDR2 YYEEEE. The CDR3 is 15 residues long. The CDR3 loop reads CASSLLPGRNTEAFF. CDR3 in DNA: TGTGCCAGCAGCTTGCTTCCAGGAAGAAACACTGAAGCTTTCTTT.

CDR3 DNA: TGTGCCAGCAGCACCGGGACAGGGGGCGCCCAGACCCAGTACTTC. This gives the protein CASSTGTGGAQTQYF. The chain recombines TRBV7-8 with TRBJ2-5; the match to TRBD1 covers 12 bases. In germline, CDR1 is SGHVS, CDR2 FQNEAQ. This CDR3 has 15 residues. The junction had 7 bases not matched to a gene; V was cut back by 5 bases and J by 6 bases.

This chain joins TRBV29-1 and TRBJ2-5, with a tentative D call TRBD1 (6 bases). Germline lookup yields CDR1 SQVTM and CDR2 ANQGSEA. V lost 8 bases to trimming and J lost 4 bases, with 14 bases between them. The CDR3 runs 12 residues. The CDR3 sequence is CSTVQGAETQYF. CDR3 in DNA: TGCAGCACCGTACAGGGCGCAGAGACCCAGTACTTC. Full variable domain (remainder filled in from reference TRBV29-1 and TRBJ2-5): SAVISQKPSRDICQRGTSLTIQCQVDSQVTMMFWYRQQPGQSLTLIATANQGSEATYESGFVIDKFPISRPNLTFSTLTVSNMSPEDSSIYLCSTVQGAETQYFGPGTRLLVL.